This T cell receptor beta chain originates from a study of identical twins. The CDR3 loop spans 15 amino acids. V gave up 6 bases and J gave up 6 bases; unmatched junction bases: 10. Template switching supplied a universal primer site; unique molecular identifiers were carried on the cDNA. TCRdb re-derived calls from the 5' RACE reads in MiXCR, one entry per CDR3 protein. The data hold some 600,000 distinct CDR3 sequences, with under 8.5% observed a single time. This clonotype occurred many times. Healthy Caucasian individuals made up all the donors. Separately, the same data were catalogued under a study of yellow fever vaccine responses in identical twins.

The gene calls are TRBV12-3 or TRBV12-4 and TRBJ2-1; 8 positions match TRBD2. The clonotype comes from a woman aged 18-30 years in good health. Sequencing input: PBMCs. The CDR3 sequence: CASRHAGGEGNEQFF. The CDR3 coding sequence is TGTGCCAGCAGACATGCGGGAGGAGAGGGCAATGAGCAGTTCTTC.